Detailed here is one TCR beta chain. Its antigen is unknown. CDR3 length: 16 residues. Germline-derived CDR1 and CDR2 are SGHTA and FQGTGA. The V end lost 3 bases, the J end lost 2 bases, and 17 bases lay between the germline ends. This specimen comes from a study of cytomegalovirus exposure and HLA in healthy donors. PCR amplification relied on 60 Vbeta primers (plus 13 Jbeta primers). Sequenced by immunoSEQ multiplex PCR; TCRdb stores in-frame clones only, minus some. The sample carries about 98,000 clones, roughly two thirds recorded once. Study-level findings and limits: One variant, a missense change in DCLRE1C, was linked in a later analysis to TCR beta V- and J-gene trimming. CMV antigen specificity of a few CMV-associated chains was confirmed in vitro. A prior analysis recorded that most TCR beta V segments were productive about 90% or about 30% of the time.

The TCR originated in a female donor in good health and CMV-seronegative. V gene TRBV7-3 combines with J gene TRBJ2-7; tentative D call: TRBD2 (5 bases). The sample taken for sequencing was PBMCs. The CDR3 region is CASSFKSRGQTYEQYF. CDR3 nucleotides: TGTGCCAGCAGCTTCAAGAGCAGAGGGCAGACCTACGAGCAGTACTTC.